This T cell receptor beta chain was sequenced during a study of radiotherapy plus CTLA-4 blockade in lung cancer. General observations from the study: Early clonal dynamics of blood T cells, together with interferon-beta, were reported as the best response predictor.

The assay was immunoSEQ multiplex PCR, and TCRdb's table has in-frame clones only and misses some. The sample lists around 100,000 clones, approximately 77% occurring once. The length of the CDR3 is 14 residues. Germline lookup yields CDR1 LNHDA and CDR2 SQIVND (reference sequence). The junction had 2 bases not matched to a gene; V was cut back by 4 bases and J by 3 bases. In the case of this clone: Its antigen is still unknown.

This sample comprised peripheral blood, obtained from a patient treated with radiotherapy plus ipilimumab. The chain combines TRBV19 with TRBJ2-7; 11 bases map to TRBD1. This sequence was found in a human donor with non-small cell lung cancer that progressed on radiotherapy plus ipilimumab. Some clones in this sample may be carry-over from other donors' samples. The chain's CDR3 is CASSTGTGGYEQYF. The CDR3 bases are TGTGCCAGTAGTACCGGGACAGGGGGCTACGAGCAGTACTTC.